Listed here is a single TCR beta chain. The data are from a study of blood T cell repertoires in COVID-19. Turning to the study itself: Acute and convalescent COVID-19 specimens originated in the United States, Italy and Spain. T cells, B-cell-depleted T cells, or PBMCs supplied cDNA or gDNA.

Per the authors' pipeline: Estimates of nucleated cell counts were drawn from the amplification of reference gene primers. The assay was immunoSEQ multiplex PCR, and TCRdb's table has in-frame clones only and misses some. V, J and clone size derive from that table, while D and trimming were established from the DNA sequence. Among 50,000 to 70,000 clones listed, roughly three quarters were seen once. Deletions cut 0 bases from V and 8 bases from J, with 16 bases between. Germline values: CDR1 MDHEN, CDR2 SYDVKM. This CDR3 contains 15 residues. This chain uses TRBV28 with TRBJ1-2, with a weak D call TRBD1 (6 bases). The sequenced material came from peripheral blood. The receptor comes from a man in his sixties with acute or convalescent COVID-19. The CDR3 DNA sequence: TGTGCCAGCAGTTTATGGGGGGAGGGGGTCGTAGGCTACACCTTC. Translating gives CASSLWGEGVVGYTF.